The entry below gives a single T cell receptor (beta chain) sequence along with its context. No cognate antigen has been identified for it. The sample holds no much larger clone one base away, and base qualities are not on file. The data are from a study of PD-L1 blockade in urothelial cancer (dated by TCRdb to between 2016 and 2019). Concerning the study at large: All patients started therapy at some point between 2014 and 2016 and received atezolizumab 1,200 mg intravenously every 3 weeks. An exploratory multi-omic analysis was conducted of the somatic, immune and clinical correlates of response to PD-L1 blockade with atezolizumab in urothelial cancer. Blood samples gave a median of about 140,000 T cells and approximately 80,000 unique TCRs, with a median clonality of about 0.078. Whole exome sequencing and RNA sequencing of pretreatment tumors were performed alongside TCR sequencing in the same patients. Patients had an ECOG performance status of 0 or 1 and had received between 0 and 3 prior chemotherapy regimens. Durable clinical benefit was achieved by nine patients and was not achieved by 20 patients. Twenty-five of 29 patients were males with bladder-origin urothelial cancer, and about two thirds of the roughly 30 reported a prior smoking history. Pretreatment tumor samples and matched peripheral blood, collected serially before and after atezolizumab treatment, underwent TCR sequencing. Blood samples were analyzed at two time points: 3 weeks after treatment start (second dose) and 6 weeks after treatment start. Durable clinical benefit meant progression-free survival longer than 6 months, and TCR features were also tested against progression-free and overall survival. Pretreatment blood TCR-seq was available for 27 to 30 patients, at least one posttreatment blood collection was obtained for some 24 patients, and tumor TCR-seq was available for some 24 patients. General findings and caveats noted by the study authors: Greater expansion of tumor-associated TCR clones in peripheral blood 3 weeks after the start of treatment was observed in patients with durable benefit (n ≈ 22, p = 0.022). Small sample size (n ≈ 30) and many exploratory analyses mean the results are intended to be hypothesis-generating. Improved progression-free and overall survival was found to be associated with pretreatment peripheral blood TCR clonality below the median.

From cysteine to phenylalanine, the CDR3 is 18 amino acids long. Only the CDR3 DNA stays, 54 bases, in frame from base 1. CDR1 and CDR2, looked up from the germline V gene (reference sequence), are LNHDA and SQIVND. Trimming accounts for 5 bases at V and 6 bases at J, while the number of junction bases matched to no gene is 15. Synthetic TCR analog templates were spiked into each PCR to estimate absolute template abundance from read counts. TCRbeta CDR3 regions were amplified from genomic DNA with bias-controlled V and J gene primers using the immunoSEQ assay. Sequencing of rearranged TCRbeta segments was performed at approximately 20X coverage. The original methods were these. Sequencing errors were corrected by clustering, and CDR3s were annotated against IMGT so that V, D and J genes could be assigned. Downstream analyses used only productive TCRbeta rearrangements and left out out-of-frame or stop-codon sequences. Clonality was calculated as one minus the Shannon entropy normalized by the log of the number of unique productive sequences. Fisher's exact test with Benjamini-Hochberg correction, using a cutoff of adjusted p below 0.01, was how clones that differed between time points or between blood and tumor were identified. In TCRdb, the immuneACCESS table is reduced to in-frame sequences with V and J assigned. These tables do not hold every clone; where another copy was compared, an unresolved V gene accounts for under half, and the others remain unexplained. D and trimming come from the DNA, and the V and J calls and clone size come from that table. Present in this sample are some 84,000 clones, over 80% of which were seen just once. Around a tenth of the sample comes from the top ten.

A total of 25 to 30 patients with locally advanced or metastatic urothelial carcinoma, treated at Memorial Sloan Kettering on a trial protocol, made up the cohort. Peripheral blood mononuclear cells were collected pretreatment and during treatment, with between 1 and 8 total time points obtained per patient. The Qiagen DNeasy Blood extraction kit was used to purify genomic DNA from total PBMCs and from tumor samples. PBMCs were collected pretreatment and during treatment and were isolated and stored as previously described. The starting material was PBMCs, obtained around atezolizumab (anti-PD-L1) treatment. This sequence originates from a man between 65 and 85 years old with urothelial cancer. The V gene is TRBV19 and the J gene is TRBJ2-2; 10 bases in between match TRBD2. The CDR3 sequence is CASSSPSSGRKRAGELFF. The sequenced DNA is TGTGCCAGTAGTTCCCCGAGTAGCGGGAGGAAAAGGGCCGGGGAGCTGTTTTTT. The full variable domain, completed from the reference TRBV19 and TRBJ2-2 proteins outside the CDR3, reads DGGITQSPKYLFRKEGQNVTLSCEQNLNHDAMYWYRQDPGQGLRLIYYSQIVNDFQKGDIAEGYSVSREKKESFPLTVTSAQKNPTAFYLCASSSPSSGRKRAGELFFGEGSRLTVL.